This TCR beta chain was sequenced for a study of shared clonotypes between healthy human individuals (TCRdb year 2020). Context from the whole study: The cohort included three men and two women between 18 and 49 years of age. To estimate repertoire size and how much clonotypes are shared between individuals, the study performed deep sequencing of blood TCR repertoires from five healthy adults. Libraries were prepared and TCR repertoires were sequenced by different laboratories using diverse techniques, in order to increase sequencing depth and limit assay-specific biases. Each donor's leukapheresis produced roughly between roughly 0.85 and 10 billion PBMCs. For each donor, three plates each were used for CD4 naive and CD4 memory, two plates were used for CD8 naive, and one plate was used for CD8 memory. Results the study describes overall, beyond this receptor: Only blood was sampled, and tissue TCR repertoires likely differ from those in blood. Clonotypes shared by all four sorted-subset donors showed higher generation probabilities than non-shared clonotypes. Incomplete sequencing was indicated by rarefaction of sorted-subset datasets, despite the large sequencing depth. Naive subsets generally had larger estimated clonotype richness than memory subsets did. Pairwise subsampling led to the expectation that sequencing depth would affect the degree of clonotype sharing among donors. Sharing across a few donors was observed for about 5% of naive CD4, over 3% of naive CD8, 2% to 2.5% of memory CD4, and about 0.4% of memory CD8 clonotypes. Because the study included only a small number of donors, the genetic and exposure-history diversity represented was limited.

As to this clone: Its recognized antigen is unknown. No clone much larger than this one lies a single base away; base qualities are absent.

Taken from cysteine to phenylalanine, the CDR3 has 16 residues. Only CDR3 DNA is held: 48 bases, read in frame from base 1. CDR1 and CDR2 are drawn from the germline V gene: SGHTA, FQGNSA. Here V drops 6 bases and J drops 1 base, and the junction holds 7 bases not matched to any gene. TCR CDR3 regions were amplified from genomic DNA by multiplex PCR using the deep immunoSEQ assay. For each cell subset, the extracted genomic DNA was distributed evenly across all wells of several immunoSEQ 96-well plates, and each plate served as one replicate. For sorted subsets, around 200 ng genomic DNA, equal to 25,000 to 35,000 T cell genomes, was loaded into each replicate PCR. Purified libraries were measured with a Qubit 3.0 fluorometer, size-checked on a Bioanalyzer 2100, and measured again with the KAPA Library Quantification kit. Each immunoSEQ 96-well plate was sequenced on its own single-read 150-cycle Illumina NextSeq 550 flow cell. In the authors' own workflow: Because only junctional sequences without quality scores were contained in the immunoSEQ output, filtering matching that applied to full-length reads could not be performed. Sequences were annotated with PyIR, a Python wrapper for IgBLAST v1.9, and V/J genes and CDR3 were assigned using IMGT germline references. Reads were removed for weak V/J assignments (E-value above 1e-6), missing CDR3, stop codons, out-of-frame junctions, or ambiguous translated residues. A V3J clonotype was defined by an identical inferred V gene, J gene, and CDR3 amino acid sequence. Percentage overlap between repertoires was calculated by dividing the number of shared unique clonotypes by the size of the smaller repertoire. Repertoire richness was assessed with RTK rarefaction, the Chao1 estimator, and Recon v2.1 estimates of unobserved clonotypes. For all TCRbeta clonotypes obtained by the gDNA method from a few donors, generation probabilities were computed with OLGA. In its TCRdb copy, this immuneACCESS table keeps in-frame sequences only and misses some clones. Where compared with another copy, unresolved V genes explain less than half of these, and the others have no known cause. The DNA gave D and trimming, while V, J and clone size come from that table. The sample table holds 2 million to 2.5 million clones, of which over 90% were seen once. Under 0.45% of the sample lies in the top ten.

Healthy HIV-negative adults with no recently reported acute infections or vaccinations were included as donors. All donors were Caucasian adults living in Nashville, Tennessee, USA. CD4+ T cells were enriched by magnetic negative selection; naive cells were then positively selected on CD45RA, and the negative fraction formed the memory subset. Blood was collected by leukapheresis, and PBMCs were isolated by Ficoll-Histopaque density gradient centrifugation and then cryopreserved in liquid nitrogen vapor phase. Analytical flow cytometry was used to check the purity and quantity of every magnetically sorted T cell population. Each sorted fraction had its genomic DNA isolated and then quantified by UV absorbance on a Nanodrop 2000c.

The receptor chain draws on TRBV7-2 and TRBJ1-5; TRBD1 aligns with 9 central bases. The clonotype comes from a man aged 18-30 years in good health. Some clones in this sample may be carry-over from other donors' samples. The specimen sequenced was naive CD4+ T cells from PBMCs. Sample cell subset or site, as interpreted from the label and publication: CD45RA+ positively selected. The CDR3 protein sequence reads: CASRLNRGLSNQPQHF. The DNA is as follows: TGTGCCAGCAGACTAAACAGGGGGCTCAGCAATCAGCCCCAGCATTTT.